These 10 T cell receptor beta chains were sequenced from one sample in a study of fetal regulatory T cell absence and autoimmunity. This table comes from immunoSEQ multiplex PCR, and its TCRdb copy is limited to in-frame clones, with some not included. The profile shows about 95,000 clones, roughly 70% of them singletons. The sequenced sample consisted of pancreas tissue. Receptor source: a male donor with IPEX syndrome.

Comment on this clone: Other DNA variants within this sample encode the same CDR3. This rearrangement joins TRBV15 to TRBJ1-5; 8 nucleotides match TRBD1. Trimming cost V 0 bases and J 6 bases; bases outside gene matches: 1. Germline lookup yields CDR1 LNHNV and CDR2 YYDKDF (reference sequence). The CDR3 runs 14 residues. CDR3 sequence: CATSRDRGLQPQHF. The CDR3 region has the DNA TGTGCCACCAGCAGAGACAGGGGGCTTCAGCCCCAGCATTTT.

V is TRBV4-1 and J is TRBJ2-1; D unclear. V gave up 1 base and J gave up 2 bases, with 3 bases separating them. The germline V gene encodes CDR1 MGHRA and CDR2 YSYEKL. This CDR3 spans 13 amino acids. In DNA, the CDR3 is TGCGCCAGCAGCCAAGCGGCCTACAATGAGCAGTTCTTC. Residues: CASSQAAYNEQFF.

CDR3 DNA sequence: TGTGCCAGCAGCTCTCACAGTCTTCTCAAATCCTACGAGCAGTACTTC. Translated, it gives CASSSHSLLKSYEQYF. The genes are TRBV7-8 and TRBJ2-7; D is ambiguous. The CDR3 covers 16 residues. The V gene's germline CDR1 is SGHVS and CDR2 FQNEAQ. Trimming stripped 4 bases from V and 1 base from J, with 17 bases between. The variable domain in full, with the rest retrieved from reference TRBV7-8 and TRBJ2-7, is GAGVSQSPRYKVAKRGQDVALRCDPISGHVSLFWYQQALGQGPEFLTYFQNEAQLDKSGLPSDRFFAERPEGSVSTLKIQRTQQEDSAVYLCASSSHSLLKSYEQYFGPGTRLTVT.

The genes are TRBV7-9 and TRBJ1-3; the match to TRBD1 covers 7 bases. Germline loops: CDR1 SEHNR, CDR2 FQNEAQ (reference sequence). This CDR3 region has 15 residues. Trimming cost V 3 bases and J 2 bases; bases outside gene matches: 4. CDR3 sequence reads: CASSFDRETGNTIYF. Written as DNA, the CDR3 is TGTGCCAGCAGCTTCGACAGGGAGACTGGAAACACCATATATTTT.

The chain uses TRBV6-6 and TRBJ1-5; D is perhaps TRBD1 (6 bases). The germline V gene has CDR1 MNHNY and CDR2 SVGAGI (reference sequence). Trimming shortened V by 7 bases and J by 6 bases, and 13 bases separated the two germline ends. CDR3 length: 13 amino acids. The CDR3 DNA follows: TGTGCCAGCACTACCAGGGGTCGTCAGCCCCAGCATTTT. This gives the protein CASTTRGRQPQHF.

The CDR3 DNA sequence: TGCGCCAGCAGCTTGGTGGGCAGGGGCGAGGAGGGCTACACCTTC. Its protein is CASSLVGRGEEGYTF. The gene calls are TRBV5-1 and TRBJ1-2, with D possibly matching TRBD1 (6 bases). Trimming cost V 0 bases and J 8 bases, with 17 bases left between them. Germline V gene data show CDR1 as SGHRS and CDR2 as YFSETQ. The CDR3 is 15 amino acids. Combining the CDR3 with reference TRBV5-1 and TRBJ1-2 gives the whole variable domain KAGVTQTPRYLIKTRGQQVTLSCSPISGHRSVSWYQQTPGQGLQFLFEYFSETQRNKGNFPGRFSGRQFSNSRSEMNVSTLELGDSALYLCASSLVGRGEEGYTFGSGTRLTVV.

CDR3 DNA: TGTGCCAGCAGCTTAGTCCGGGAGTACAATGAGCAGTTCTTC. Protein: CASSLVREYNEQFF. This chain links TRBV11-2 with TRBJ2-1; the D gene is possibly TRBD2 (6 bases). V lost 1 base and J lost 4, with 8 bases in between. In germline, CDR1 is SGHAT, CDR2 FQNNGV. The CDR3 length is 14 residues.

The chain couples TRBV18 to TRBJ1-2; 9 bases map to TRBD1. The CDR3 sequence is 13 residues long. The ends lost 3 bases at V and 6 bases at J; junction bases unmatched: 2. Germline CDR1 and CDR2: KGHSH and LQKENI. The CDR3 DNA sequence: TGTGCCAGCTCACCTACAGGGGGCAATGGCTACACCTTC. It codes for CASSPTGGNGYTF.

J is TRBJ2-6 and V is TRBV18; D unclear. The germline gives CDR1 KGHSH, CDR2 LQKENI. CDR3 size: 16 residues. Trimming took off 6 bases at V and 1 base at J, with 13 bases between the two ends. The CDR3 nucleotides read TGTGCCAGCTCGAGCCAGCTTATATCTGGGGCCAACGTCCTGACTTTC. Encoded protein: CASSSQLISGANVLTF.

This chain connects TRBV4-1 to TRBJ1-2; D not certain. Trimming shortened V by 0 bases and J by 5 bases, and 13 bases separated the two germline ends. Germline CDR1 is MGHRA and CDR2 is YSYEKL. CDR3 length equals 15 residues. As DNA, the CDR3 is TGCGCCAGCAGCCAAGATCCAAGAGTTACTTATGGCTACACCTTC. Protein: CASSQDPRVTYGYTF.